What follows are 21 T cell receptor beta chains derived from one specimen sequenced in a study of blood T cells in healthy people across ages. PCR was performed a second time for 7 to 11 cycles using a sample-barcoded 5' primer and a J-beta primer mix. Each CDR3 protein is one row after TCRdb ran MiXCR on the 5' RACE reads. The table shows roughly 2 million distinct CDR3 sequences, with about 49% occurring only once. Sequencing was performed on blood. The source is a woman between 40 and 55 years old in good health.

The J gene is TRBJ1-5, the V gene TRBV5-1; D not certain. V was pared by 4 bases and J by 7 bases, with 12 bases between. From germline, CDR1 is SGHRS and CDR2 YFSETQ. The CDR3 is 13 amino acids. The CDR3 DNA follows: TGCGCCAGCAGCCCCTCGAGGGTCCAGCCCCAGCATTTT. Encoded protein: CASSPSRVQPQHF.

The chain links TRBV6-5 to TRBJ2-3; tentative D call: TRBD2 (5 bases). Trimming removed 0 bases at V and 4 bases at J, with 5 bases between. Germline CDR1 is MNHEY and CDR2 is SVGAGI. The length of the CDR3 is 13 residues. The CDR3 protein is CASSYSEADTQYF. The DNA for the CDR3 is TGTGCCAGCAGTTACTCGGAGGCAGATACGCAGTATTTT.

The V gene is TRBV7-2, the J gene TRBJ1-1; D uncertain. The germline V gene has CDR1 SGHTA and CDR2 FQGNSA. This CDR3 comprises 14 residues. V shed 4 bases and J shed 5 bases, with 14 bases lying between them. Here the CDR3 reads CASSWANFGTEAFF. The CDR3 nucleotides are TGTGCCAGCAGCTGGGCTAATTTTGGGACTGAAGCTTTCTTT.

V gene TRBV20-1 combines with J gene TRBJ2-1; no reliable D call. The CDR3 runs to 11 residues. Per germline, CDR1 DFQATT and CDR2 SNEGSKA (reference sequence). V shed 3 bases and J shed 5 bases, with 5 bases lying between them. DNA of the CDR3: TGCAGTGCTAGTTTGCACAATGAGCAGTTCTTC. Translation: CSASLHNEQFF.

This chain connects TRBV7-9 to TRBJ2-7; D unresolved. The CDR3 has 12 amino acids. In germline, CDR1 is SEHNR, CDR2 FQNEAQ (reference sequence). V shed 5 bases and J shed 9 bases, with 14 bases lying between them. In DNA, the CDR3 is TGTGCCAGCAGCAACGATATCCTGGGGCAGTACTTC. It translates to CASSNDILGQYF.

V gene TRBV4-3 combines with J gene TRBJ1-1; the D is unclear. Germline CDR1 is LGHNA and CDR2 is YSLEER. Trimming shortened V by 2 bases and J by 3 bases, and 19 bases separated the two germline ends. CDR3 length equals 17 residues. CDR3 DNA sequence: TGCGCCAGCAGCCAAATTCCGGGAGGGAGCTTGGACACTGAAGCTTTCTTT. The encoded protein is CASSQIPGGSLDTEAFF.

As to this clonotype: A read error may produce the germline difference seen at one junction end. V and J are TRBV6-4 and TRBJ2-1; 7 bases agree with TRBD2. The germline V gene encodes CDR1 MRHNA and CDR2 SNTAGT. This CDR3 has 15 residues. CDR3 DNA sequence: TGTGCCCGCAGTCTCACTAGCGAGTCCTACAATGAGCAGTTCTTC. Its translation is CARSLTSESYNEQFF.

The chain links TRBV7-2 to TRBJ2-2; no firm D call. This CDR3 is built from 19 residues. Germline V gene sequence: CDR1 SGHTA, CDR2 FQGNSA. Trimming removed 4 bases from V and 1 base from J, with 22 bases in between. The CDR3, as DNA: TGTGCCAGCAGCTCCACCCCACCCTCGACACTGGGGAACACCGGGGAGCTGTTTTTT. It encodes CASSSTPPSTLGNTGELFF.

Only a few counts were recorded for this clonotype. The chain uses TRBV28 and TRBJ2-7; possibly TRBD1 for D (5 bases). Trimming stripped 6 bases from V and 6 bases from J, with 12 bases between. The germline V gene encodes CDR1 MDHEN and CDR2 SYDVKM. This CDR3 contains 12 residues. The DNA for the CDR3 is TGTGCCAGCAGGGACATACCCAGCGAGCAGTACTTC. Its translation is CASRDIPSEQYF.

This clonotype was recorded a few times. The rearrangement uses TRBV3-1 and TRBJ2-4; D ambiguous. Trimming pared 4 bases from V and 9 bases from J, leaving 10 bases between. The CDR3 totals 12 residues. Per germline, CDR1 LGHDT and CDR2 YNNKEL (reference sequence). In nucleotides, the CDR3 is TGTGCCAGCAGCCTAGGGATCAGCATTCAGTACTTC. Translating gives CASSLGISIQYF. Full variable domain (missing parts from reference TRBV3-1 and TRBJ2-4): DTAVSQTPKYLVTQMGNDKSIKCEQNLGHDTMYWYKQDSKKFLKIMFSYNNKELIINETVPNRFSPKSPDKAHLNLHINSLELGDSAVYFCASSLGISIQYFGAGTRLSVL.

This chain joins TRBV20-1 and TRBJ2-2, with TRBD1 matching over 11 bases. The germline CDR1 and CDR2 sequences are DFQATT and SNEGSKA (reference sequence). V lost 6 bases and J lost 3; bases outside the gene matches: 6. The CDR3 loop spans 15 amino acids. CDR3 sequence reads: CSAPGTGGYTGELFF. The CDR3 DNA follows: TGCAGTGCCCCCGGGACAGGGGGATACACCGGGGAGCTGTTTTTT.

This clonotype was detected only a few times. The chain employs TRBV7-2 and TRBJ2-1; D may be TRBD2 (5 bases). The CDR3 length is 12 residues. V lost 5 bases and J lost 10, with 12 bases in between. Germline V lookup: CDR1 SGHTA, CDR2 FQGNSA. CDR3 bases: TGTGCCAGCAGCACCCCGGGGTCGGAGCAGTTCTTC. As protein: CASSTPGSEQFF.

V gene TRBV9 combines with J gene TRBJ1-1; no firm D call. V lost 0 bases to trimming and J lost 0 bases, with 9 bases between them. The CDR3 loop spans 15 amino acids. Germline V lookup: CDR1 SGDLS, CDR2 YYNGEE. The CDR3: CASSVADQLNTEAFF. In nucleotides, the CDR3 is TGTGCCAGCAGCGTAGCTGACCAGCTGAACACTGAAGCTTTCTTT. Together with reference TRBV9 and TRBJ1-1, the CDR3 gives the full variable domain: DSGVTQTPKHLITATGQRVTLRCSPRSGDLSVYWYQQSLDQGLQFLIQYYNGEERAKGNILERFSAQQFPDLHSELNLSSLELGDSALYFCASSVADQLNTEAFFGQGTRLTVV.

J is TRBJ2-5 and V is TRBV7-2; TRBD1 might be the D (6 bases). The tail of the sequence fits TRBJ2-7 better, so the J call may be wrong. Germline V gene data show CDR1 as SGHTA and CDR2 as FQGNSA. The CDR3 totals 16 residues. The CDR3 nucleotides are TGTGCCAGCAGCCCGCCCCGGGACACCAGAGGCTCCGAGCAGTACTTC. Its translation is CASSPPRDTRGSEQYF.

This sequence joins TRBV7-2 and TRBJ1-1, with D maybe TRBD1 (6 bases). This CDR3 is built from 16 residues. Trimming removed 3 bases from V and 0 bases from J, with 14 bases in between. Germline V gene sequence: CDR1 SGHTA, CDR2 FQGNSA. The CDR3: CASSLAGGLMNTEAFF. CDR3 nucleotides: TGTGCCAGCAGCTTGGCGGGGGGGCTTATGAACACTGAAGCTTTCTTT.

This clonotype was observed a handful of times. This chain uses TRBV28 with TRBJ1-2; D is unclear. The V end was cut by 8 bases, the J end by 4 bases, with 17 bases between. This CDR3 is built from 14 residues. Germline V gene lookup returns CDR1 MDHEN and CDR2 SYDVKM. DNA for the CDR3: TGTGCCAGCTCATCGGGGAGTTACTCCTATGGCTACACCTTC. Translation gives CASSSGSYSYGYTF.

This clonotype was seen once. The V call is TRBV20-1, the J call TRBJ1-6; TRBD1 might be the D (5 bases). Trimming took 5 bases from V and 11 from J, leaving 16 bases between them. The germline gives CDR1 DFQATT, CDR2 SNEGSKA (reference sequence). The CDR3 runs 13 residues. This CDR3 is CSARGGTKAPLHF. The CDR3 DNA sequence: TGCAGTGCTCGTGGGGGTACGAAGGCACCCCTCCACTTT.

V is TRBV5-1 and J is TRBJ2-3; 13 bases are a match to TRBD2. The CDR3 loop spans 21 amino acids. The V gene's germline CDR1 is SGHRS and CDR2 YFSETQ. Losses at the gene ends were 1 base for V and 2 bases for J; bases not matched to a gene: 16. In DNA form, the CDR3 reads TGCGCCAGCAGCTTGCCTAAGACTAGCGGGGGGACCCGAAGTCACACAGATACGCAGTATTTT. It specifies CASSLPKTSGGTRSHTDTQYF.

The chain combines TRBV5-1 with TRBJ2-6, with 8 bases fitting TRBD1. V trimming: 4 bases; J trimming: 0 bases; junction bases outside the gene matches: 9. This CDR3 has 18 amino acids. Germline V gives CDR1 SGHRS, CDR2 YFSETQ. The CDR3 DNA sequence: TGCGCCAGCAGCGACAGGACAGGGATAGCCTCTGGGGCCAACGTCCTGACTTTC. The encoded protein is CASSDRTGIASGANVLTF.

This chain joins TRBV5-1 and TRBJ2-1; 12 bases map to TRBD2. This CDR3 region has 15 residues. Germline values: CDR1 SGHRS, CDR2 YFSETQ. The trim removed 6 bases at V and 2 bases at J, leaving 3 bases unmatched. In DNA form, the CDR3 reads TGCGCCAGCACCACTAGCGGGGGGACCTACAATGAGCAGTTCTTC. Protein sequence: CASTTSGGTYNEQFF.

The gene calls are TRBV20-1 and TRBJ1-2; a possible D gene is TRBD1 (5 bases). The CDR3 has 12 residues. The V gene's germline CDR1 is DFQATT and CDR2 SNEGSKA (reference sequence). CDR3 residues: CSLVPGPDGYTF. DNA for the CDR3: TGCAGCTTAGTTCCAGGGCCTGATGGCTACACCTTC.